Each of the 20 T cell receptor beta chains below was sequenced from the same sample in a study of lymphopenia after photon versus proton radiotherapy. Assay: immunoSEQ multiplex PCR; the TCRdb copy retains only in-frame clones and omits some. The sample carries about 22,000 clones, approximately 90% recorded once. The material was peripheral blood, obtained from a patient treated with proton-based radiotherapy. The receptors were sampled from a man older than 75 with esophageal cancer.

The sample holds a few counts of this clone. J is TRBJ2-2 and V is TRBV27, with a possible D match to TRBD2 (6 bases). The CDR3 contains 14 residues. CDR1 is MNHEY and CDR2 is SMNVEV in the germline V gene (reference sequence). V was pared by 2 bases and J by 4 bases, with 8 bases between. The CDR3, as DNA: TGTGCCAGCAGTTTAAACGGGGGCACCGGGGAGCTGTTTTTT. Its translation is CASSLNGGTGELFF.

The chain carries TRBV7-2 and TRBJ2-2, with TRBD2 as a possible D gene (6 bases). Germline-derived CDR1 and CDR2 are SGHTA and FQGNSA. Trimming shortened V by 5 bases and J by 0 bases, and 10 bases separated the two germline ends. The CDR3 spans 15 residues. Here the CDR3 DNA reads TGTGCCAGCAGCGTCGGGGGTACGAACACCGGGGAGCTGTTTTTT. Translating it yields CASSVGGTNTGELFF.

The rearrangement links TRBV5-1 to TRBJ2-1; D is unresolved. The germline CDR1 and CDR2 sequences are SGHRS and YFSETQ. The CDR3 has 16 residues. Between the trimmed V and J ends, which lost 0 bases and 2 bases, there was a span of 12 bases. CDR3 coding DNA: TGCGCCAGCAGCTTGGGCGGTTTTCAAACCTACAATGAGCAGTTCTTC. As protein: CASSLGGFQTYNEQFF.

This rearrangement joins TRBV7-2 to TRBJ1-5; no clear D. The V and J ends lost 0 bases and 0 bases respectively, with 6 bases between them. The V gene's germline CDR1 is SGHTA and CDR2 FQGNSA. The CDR3 totals 15 residues. This CDR3 is CASSLALSSNQPQHF. The CDR3, as DNA: TGTGCCAGCAGCTTAGCGCTAAGTAGCAATCAGCCCCAGCATTTT.

V gene TRBV9 combines with J gene TRBJ2-7, with D possibly being TRBD2 (6 bases). The CDR3 is 14 residues long. Germline assignment: CDR1 SGDLS and CDR2 YYNGEE. V dropped 0 bases and J dropped 4 bases, with 11 bases sitting between them. The CDR3 reads CASSVGPSAYEQYF. CDR3 sequence (DNA): TGTGCCAGCAGCGTAGGTCCTAGCGCGTACGAGCAGTACTTC.

The CDR3 region is CASIRGTSNYEQYF. CDR3 DNA sequence: TGTGCCAGCATCCGCGGGACATCAAACTACGAGCAGTACTTC. J is TRBJ2-7 and V is TRBV5-8; D is possibly TRBD1 or TRBD2 (6 bases each). The CDR3 is made up of 14 amino acids. The V and J ends lost 6 bases and 3 bases respectively, with 16 bases between them. Germline CDR1 reads SGHTS; CDR2 reads YDEGEE.

The CDR3 is CASSPGAAGGTEAFF. As DNA, the CDR3 is TGCGCCAGCAGCCCGGGGGCGGCGGGGGGCACTGAAGCTTTCTTT. This chain uses TRBV5-1 with TRBJ1-1; tentatively, D is TRBD1 (6 bases). In germline, CDR1 is SGHRS, CDR2 YFSETQ. V lost 4 bases to trimming and J lost 4 bases, with 17 bases between them. The CDR3 totals 15 residues.

The chain employs TRBV19 and TRBJ1-2; 8 bases are shared with TRBD1. This CDR3 has 13 residues. Per the germline V gene, CDR1 is LNHDA and CDR2 is SQIVND (reference sequence). V trimming: 4 bases; J trimming: 2 bases; junction bases outside the gene matches: 0. The CDR3 protein is CASSRQGNYGYTF. As DNA, the CDR3 is TGTGCCAGTAGTAGACAGGGGAACTATGGCTACACCTTC. The whole variable domain, remainder taken from reference TRBV19 and TRBJ1-2, is DGGITQSPKYLFRKEGQNVTLSCEQNLNHDAMYWYRQDPGQGLRLIYYSQIVNDFQKGDIAEGYSVSREKKESFPLTVTSAQKNPTAFYLCASSRQGNYGYTFGSGTRLTVV.

CDR3 nucleotide sequence: TGTGCCAGCAGTTACTCCTGGACAGGGAGGCAAGAGACCCAGTACTTC. Amino acid sequence: CASSYSWTGRQETQYF. The J gene is TRBJ2-5, the V gene TRBV6-5, with 8 bases matching TRBD1. The V gene's germline CDR1 is MNHEY and CDR2 SVGAGI. The CDR3 runs 16 residues. V dropped 0 bases and J dropped 2; count of bases not matched to a gene: 5.

The chain is built from TRBV9 and TRBJ1-4; weak D call: TRBD1 (6 bases). The germline V and J ends were trimmed by 0 bases and 6 bases, with 12 bases remaining between them. Germline assignment: CDR1 SGDLS and CDR2 YYNGEE. This CDR3 region has 15 residues. CDR3: CASSVGWGGDEKLFF. The CDR3 DNA sequence: TGTGCCAGCAGCGTAGGGTGGGGGGGCGATGAAAAACTGTTTTTT.

This chain links TRBV21-1 with TRBJ2-7; the table's D gene call, TRBD2, was not cross checked with the DNA. TRBV21-1 is a pseudogene segment. The CDR3 spans 17 residues. The CDR3 here is CASSKMKASGRRYEQYF. The CDR3 coding sequence is TGTGCCAGCAGCAAAATGAAGGCTAGCGGGAGGAGGTACGAGCAGTACTTC.

This sequence joins TRBV19 and TRBJ2-2, with TRBD2 matching over 12 bases. CDR1 is LNHDA and CDR2 is SQIVND in the germline V gene (reference sequence). There are 18 residues in the CDR3. The V gene end was trimmed by 1 base and the J gene end by 6 bases; junction bases not matched to a gene: 9. For the CDR3, the DNA is TGTGCCAGTAGTATAGGCCCCAGACTAGCGGGAGCGCCCGGGGAGCTGTTTTTT. This gives the protein CASSIGPRLAGAPGELFF.

This clone is a singleton in its sample. CDR3 loop: CASSGRDRVAEAFF. For the CDR3, the DNA is TGTGCCAGCAGCGGACGGGACAGGGTCGCTGAAGCTTTCTTT. The chain uses TRBV11-3 and TRBJ1-1, with 9 bases that match TRBD1. CDR3 length: 14 amino acids. Trimming removed 5 bases from V and 6 bases from J; junction bases left unmatched: 7. Germline V gene lookup returns CDR1 SGHNT and CDR2 YENEEA.

Worth noting for this clone: At one boundary the junction diverges from the germline segment, which might be a read error. The chain recombines TRBV4-3 with TRBJ2-3; 8 nucleotides align to TRBD2. The CDR3 is made up of 15 amino acids. Germline V CDR1 and CDR2: LGHNA, YSLEER. Written as DNA, the CDR3 is TGCGCCAGCAGCCAAGAGTGGACTAGCAAAGATACGCAGTATTTT. It yields the protein CASSQEWTSKDTQYF.

This rearrangement joins TRBV19 to TRBJ1-1; no definite D call. V lost 5 bases to trimming and J lost 3 bases, with 13 bases between them. The CDR3 length is 14 residues. The germline V gene has CDR1 LNHDA and CDR2 SQIVND (reference sequence). The CDR3 spells CASSSSSVDTEAFF. The CDR3 DNA sequence: TGTGCCAGTAGTTCTTCTTCGGTGGACACTGAAGCTTTCTTT.

The V call is TRBV4-2, the J call TRBJ1-1, with 7 nucleotides matching TRBD1. Trimming at V came to 3 bases and at J to 0 bases, leaving 10 bases not matched to a gene. CDR3 length: 17 amino acids. Germline CDR1 LGHNA, CDR2 YNFKEQ. The CDR3 DNA is TGTGCCAGCAGCCAGGTACAGGGGATCACGATGAACACTGAAGCTTTCTTT. This sequence encodes CASSQVQGITMNTEAFF.

The CDR3 here is CASSIANTQYF. The CDR3 DNA is TGTGCCAGTAGTATTGCCAATACGCAGTATTTT. The chain employs TRBV19 and TRBJ2-3; D gene unclear. V gave up 3 bases and J gave up 7 bases, with 5 bases separating them. Germline lookup yields CDR1 LNHDA and CDR2 SQIVND (reference sequence). The CDR3 sequence is 11 residues long.

This chain links TRBV7-9 with TRBJ1-4; D is unclear. Germline CDR1 and CDR2: SEHNR and FQNEAQ (reference sequence). The CDR3 totals 16 residues. V was pared by 2 bases and J by 0 bases, with 10 bases between. In DNA, the CDR3 is TGTGCCAGCAGCTTAATCTCAGGAGCAACTAATGAAAAACTGTTTTTT. As protein: CASSLISGATNEKLFF.

The V gene is TRBV28, the J gene TRBJ1-3; a weak D match, TRBD1 (5 bases). This CDR3 contains 14 residues. From germline, CDR1 is MDHEN and CDR2 SYDVKM. Trimming pared 8 bases from V and 0 bases from J, leaving 11 bases between. DNA of the CDR3: TGTGCCAGCGGCAGGGCCAGCTCTGGAAACACCATATATTTT. Protein: CASGRASSGNTIYF.

J is TRBJ2-7 and V is TRBV7-2; TRBD2 aligns across 9 bases. Trimming cost V 6 bases and J 6 bases; bases outside gene matches: 12. The CDR3 runs 15 residues. CDR1 and CDR2 from the germline V gene are SGHTA and FQGNSA. This chain's CDR3 is CASRPPGTSSLEQYF. Written as DNA, the CDR3 is TGTGCCAGCAGGCCCCCCGGGACTAGCTCGCTCGAGCAGTACTTC.